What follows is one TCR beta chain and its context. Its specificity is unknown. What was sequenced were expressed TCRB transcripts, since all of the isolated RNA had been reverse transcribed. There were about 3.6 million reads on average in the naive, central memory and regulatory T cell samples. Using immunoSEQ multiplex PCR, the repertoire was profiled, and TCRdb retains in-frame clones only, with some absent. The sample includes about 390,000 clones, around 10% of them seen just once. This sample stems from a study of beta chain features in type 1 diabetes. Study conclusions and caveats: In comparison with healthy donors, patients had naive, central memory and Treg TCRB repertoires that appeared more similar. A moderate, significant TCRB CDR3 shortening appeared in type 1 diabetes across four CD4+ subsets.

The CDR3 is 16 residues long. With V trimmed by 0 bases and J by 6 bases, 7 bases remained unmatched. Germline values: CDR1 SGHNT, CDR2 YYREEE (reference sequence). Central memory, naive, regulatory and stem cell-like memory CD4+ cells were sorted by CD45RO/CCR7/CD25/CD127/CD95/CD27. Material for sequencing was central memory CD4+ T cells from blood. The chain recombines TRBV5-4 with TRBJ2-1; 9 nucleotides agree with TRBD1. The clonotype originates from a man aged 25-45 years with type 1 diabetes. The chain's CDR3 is CASSLGGQGGSNEQFF. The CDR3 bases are TGTGCCAGCAGCTTGGGGGGACAGGGAGGGTCCAATGAGCAGTTCTTC.